This is a list of T cell receptor beta chains from one sample in a study of cytomegalovirus exposure and HLA in healthy donors. The protocol was immunoSEQ multiplex PCR, while the TCRdb copy is restricted to in-frame clones and leaves out a portion. The table has some 170,000 clones, about 69% seen once; the top ten hold under 2.5%. The sequencing sample was made of PBMCs. The receptors here all came from a human donor in good health. Each CDR3 is given with its conserved first and last residue. D genes are given only for firm matches. Expanded clones get a size class; other rows say once, few or many, or leave the size out.

j_call	clone_size	d_call	v_call	cdr3_nt	cdr3_aa
TRBJ2-3	NA	TRBD1	TRBV5-1	TGCGCCAGCAGCTCCGGACAGGGAATTGGACCTAGCACAGATACGCAGTATTTT	CASSSGQGIGPSTDTQYF
TRBJ2-7	NA	TRBD1	TRBV18	TGTGCCAGCTCACCCCCGACAGGGGGCCAATACGAGCAGTACTTC	CASSPPTGGQYEQYF
TRBJ1-1	NA	TRBD1	TRBV11-3	TGTGCCAGCAGCTCCCGGGCCGGGACAGGTGACGACACTGAAGCTTTCTTT	CASSSRAGTGDDTEAFF
TRBJ1-1	NA	NA	TRBV11-2	TGTGCCAGCAGCTCGAGTGGCACTGAAGCTTTCTTT	CASSSSGTEAFF
TRBJ1-3	NA	NA	TRBV18	TGTGCCAGCTCACCATCGGGTACCGAAAACACCATATATTTT	CASSPSGTENTIYF
TRBJ1-4	NA	TRBD1	TRBV27	TGTGCCAGCAGTTCGTTCGCGGACAGGTTTTTGGGACCTAATGAAAAACTGTTTTTT	CASSSFADRFLGPNEKLFF
TRBJ2-3	NA	TRBD2	TRBV13	TGTGCCAGCAGCTTCGGGCGACTAGCGGGGGGAGATACGCAGTATTTT	CASSFGRLAGGDTQYF
TRBJ2-5	NA	NA	TRBV11-2	TGTGCCAGCAGCTTACGGGGGGCGCTTCAAGAGACCCAGTACTTC	CASSLRGALQETQYF
TRBJ1-2	NA	NA	TRBV7-9	TGTGCCAGCAGCTTAAACCCCCTGGGAGGGCATGGCTACACCTTC	CASSLNPLGGHGYTF
TRBJ2-2	NA	NA	TRBV21-1	TGTGCCAGCAGCAAAGAATGGGCGTTCACCGGGGAGCTGTTTTTT	CASSKEWAFTGELFF
TRBJ1-6	NA	TRBD1	TRBV14	TGTGCCGCACAGGGGTCCTATAATTCACCCCTCCACTTT	CAAQGSYNSPLHF
TRBJ2-7	NA	NA	TRBV28	TGTGCCAGCTGGGGCAGCCCCTACGAGCAGTACTTC	CASWGSPYEQYF
TRBJ2-7	few	TRBD1	TRBV27	TGTGCCAGCAGTTTTAGGGGACAGGGGTACGAGCAGTACTTC	CASSFRGQGYEQYF
TRBJ2-7	NA	NA	TRBV6-1	TGTGCCAGCAGTGAAGGCCAGGGATACGACGAGCAGTACTTC	CASSEGQGYDEQYF
TRBJ2-1	NA	TRBD2	TRBV6-4	TGTGCCAGCAGTGAACTAGCGGGGGGGCCGGGTGAGCAGTTCTTC	CASSELAGGPGEQFF
TRBJ2-7	NA	TRBD2	TRBV27	TGTGCCAGCAGTTTCCGGGGGGTGGGAAACGAGCAGTACTTC	CASSFRGVGNEQYF
TRBJ1-2	NA	NA	TRBV30	TGTGCCTGGAGTGTATTCCAGGGTAGTTTTTTTGGCACAAACTATGGCTACACCTTC	CAWSVFQGSFFGTNYGYTF
TRBJ1-6	NA	TRBD1	TRBV18	TGTGCCAGCTCACCAAGCACAGGGGTAGAGTCACCCCTCCACTTT	CASSPSTGVESPLHF
TRBJ2-2	NA	TRBD1	TRBV11-2	TGTGCCAGCAGCTCAATCCGGGACAGGGGTTTGACCGGGGAGCTGTTTTTT	CASSSIRDRGLTGELFF
TRBJ1-5	few	NA	TRBV19	TGTGCCAGTATCCCTTCTTTGGACAGCCAATATCAGCCCCAGCATTTT	CASIPSLDSQYQPQHF
TRBJ2-7	NA	TRBD1	TRBV4-3	TGCGCCAGCAGCCAAGAGGTTCAGGGGGCGAGCTCCTACGAGCAGTACTTC	CASSQEVQGASSYEQYF
TRBJ1-2	NA	NA	TRBV4-3	TGCGCCAGCAGCTATGTACGGGGGGCTAACTATGGCTACACCTTC	CASSYVRGANYGYTF
TRBJ2-1	NA	NA	TRBV18	TGTGCCAGCTCACCACGCGGGGCGGGGTACAATGAGCAGTTCTTC	CASSPRGAGYNEQFF
TRBJ2-2	NA	NA	TRBV29-1	TGCAGCGTCCCCGAGCCACCCGGGGAGCTGTTTTTT	CSVPEPPGELFF
TRBJ1-6	few	NA	TRBV25-1	TGTGCCAGCAAGGGGCCAGGAACTAATTCACCCCTCCACTTT	CASKGPGTNSPLHF
TRBJ1-2	NA	NA	TRBV10-3	TGTGCCATCAGTGAGTCTCGAGGCTATGGCTACACCTTC	CAISESRGYGYTF
TRBJ1-5	NA	NA	TRBV9	TGTGCCAGCAGCGTAAGGTGGGTGGCAGGGAGGTCTGGCAAGGGCAATCAGCCCCAGCATTTT	CASSVRWVAGRSGKGNQPQHF
TRBJ2-3	NA	NA	TRBV5-6	TGTGCCAGCAGCTTACCCAGGAATACGCAGTATTTT	CASSLPRNTQYF
TRBJ1-5	NA	NA	TRBV11-2	TGTGCCAGCAGCACCCAACAGGGTCCGGATCAGCCCCAGCATTTT	CASSTQQGPDQPQHF
TRBJ2-7	NA	NA	TRBV30	TGTGCCTGGAGCGAAGGGGGTCTCTACTACGAGCAGTACTTC	CAWSEGGLYYEQYF
TRBJ2-7	NA	TRBD2	TRBV4-1	TGCGCCAGCAGCCTAGTAGCGGGGGGGCGCCACGAGCAGTACTTC	CASSLVAGGRHEQYF
TRBJ2-1	NA	NA	TRBV5-3	TGTGCCAGAAGCTCGGAGGGACAGTTCAATGAGCAGTTCTTC	CARSSEGQFNEQFF
TRBJ1-1	NA	NA	TRBV11-2	TGTGCCAGCAGCGCAGGGGCCAGGAACACTGAAGCTTTCTTT	CASSAGARNTEAFF
TRBJ1-5	few	NA	TRBV6-6	TGTGCCAGCAGTGGGACACCCCTTAGCAATCAGCCCCAGCATTTT	CASSGTPLSNQPQHF
TRBJ1-6	few	TRBD1	TRBV19	TGTGCCAGTAGTAACCGGGACAGGGGTCCCTATAATTCACCCCTCCACTTT	CASSNRDRGPYNSPLHF
TRBJ1-2	NA	NA	TRBV7-2	TGTGCCAGCAGCCCCGCTCCCAGGAACTATGGCTACACCTTC	CASSPAPRNYGYTF
TRBJ1-1	NA	TRBD1	TRBV5-1	TGCGCCAGCAGCCCGGGACAGGGACGAGGCACTGAAGCTTTCTTT	CASSPGQGRGTEAFF
TRBJ2-3	NA	NA	TRBV4-3	TGCGCCAGCAGCCAAGGCGGGGCCAGCACAGATACGCAGTATTTT	CASSQGGASTDTQYF
TRBJ1-4	NA	NA	TRBV5-1	TGCGCCAGCAGCCCCAGGGTTGGGGAAAAACTGTTTTTT	CASSPRVGEKLFF
TRBJ2-3	NA	NA	TRBV2	TGTGCCAGCAGTGATTCAGGGAGGGGGACGCAGTATTTT	CASSDSGRGTQYF
TRBJ1-2	few	NA	TRBV7-3	TGTGCCAGCAGCCCCTCGACAGCTGCTAACTATGGCTACACCTTC	CASSPSTAANYGYTF
TRBJ2-2	NA	NA	TRBV6-1	TGTGCCAGCAGCGCCCCCGTGGCGGTCACCGGGGAGCTGTTTTTT	CASSAPVAVTGELFF
TRBJ2-7	NA	TRBD1	TRBV14	TGTGCCAGCAGCCTTGCCGGACAGGTCGAGCAGTACTTC	CASSLAGQVEQYF
TRBJ1-1	NA	NA	TRBV7-2	TGTGCCAGCAGCAGATTCGACAGTACTGAAGCTTTCTTT	CASSRFDSTEAFF
TRBJ1-5	NA	NA	TRBV2	TGTGCCAGCAGTGGAGGACAGTGGGGCCAGCCCCAGCATTTT	CASSGGQWGQPQHF
TRBJ1-4	NA	NA	TRBV6-5	TGTGCCAGCAGCGACAGGTTTGAAAAACTGTTTTTT	CASSDRFEKLFF
TRBJ2-7	NA	NA	TRBV7-6	TGTGCCAGCAGCTTAGCCCAGGGGAAGTACGAGCAGTACTTC	CASSLAQGKYEQYF
TRBJ2-3	NA	TRBD2	TRBV5-1	TGCGCCAGCAGCTTGGAACGGCTGGCGGGGGGGCTGGAAGATACGCAGTATTTT	CASSLERLAGGLEDTQYF
TRBJ1-1	once	NA	TRBV5-6	TGTGCCAGCAGCTTGTGGCCGGGTTTGGCCACTGAAGCTTTCTTT	CASSLWPGLATEAFF
TRBJ1-2	NA	NA	TRBV15	TGTGCCACCAGCAGAGTTGCAGGCTATGGCTACACCTTC	CATSRVAGYGYTF
TRBJ2-1	NA	TRBD2	TRBV5-4	TGTGCCAGCAGCTCGGCGGGGGGCTCCTACAATGAGCAGTTCTTC	CASSSAGGSYNEQFF